This T cell receptor beta chain was profiled in a study of T cell changes during pregnancy in multiple sclerosis. Clones were read by immunoSEQ multiplex PCR, and TCRdb kept only the in-frame ones, dropping some. The sample contains roughly 100,000 clones, 90% to 95% of which appear only once. Germline-derived CDR1 and CDR2 are MDHEN and SYDVKM. This CDR3 comprises 16 residues. Trimming cost V 2 bases and J 5 bases; bases outside gene matches: 9. Sample: peripheral blood, taken after pregnancy. V and J are TRBV28 and TRBJ1-1; TRBD1 matches 9 bases. The sequence derives from a female donor in good health, enrolled as a control in a pregnancy study. CDR3 DNA: TGTGCCAGCAGTTTACTCCCGGGACAGGGAAGGACTGAAGCTTTCTTT. This sequence encodes CASSLLPGQGRTEAFF.